The table lists the clone carrying this T cell receptor (beta chain) with a count of one. What it recognizes is unknown. The ends lost 5 bases at V and 8 bases at J; junction bases unmatched: 7. The CDR3 sequence is 14 residues long. CDR1 is LGHNA, CDR2 YNFKEQ, per germline. This record belongs to a study of cytomegalovirus exposure and HLA in healthy donors. Study findings and constraints: Among the most significant clusters, several appeared linked to common viral pathogens in a later analysis.

The PCR used 60 Vbeta and 13 Jbeta primers. Produced via immunoSEQ multiplex PCR; TCRdb's table is partial and in-frame only. This sample has under 200,000 clones, with roughly 68% found just once. This sequence was found in a woman in her twenties or thirties in good health and CMV-seronegative. The sample comprised PBMCs. V and J are TRBV4-2 and TRBJ2-5; TRBD2 matches at 11 bases. The CDR3 DNA reads TGTGCCAGCAGCTATAGCGGGGGGGTAGGCACCCAGTACTTC. Translated: CASSYSGGVGTQYF.